This T cell receptor beta chain was documented in a study of blood T cells in healthy people across ages. Whole-study findings and limits: Naive T cell percentage showed a strong correlation with TCR beta diversity. In long-lived donors, naive CD4+ cell counts and diversity exceeded those of aged donors.

Using a J-beta primer mix together with a sample-barcoded 5' primer, a second PCR was run for roughly 6 to 12 cycles. MiXCR was run by TCRdb on the 5' RACE reads, yielding one entry per CDR3 protein. The data contain some 1,000,000 distinct CDR3 sequences, under 30% of them singletons. Isolated per sample were at least 7 million PBMCs. Details on this clonotype: Its antigen remains unknown.

This CDR3 has 15 amino acids. Germline CDR1 and CDR2: SGHRS and YFSETQ. These same records also appear under a second study, on T cells of mothers and their children.

The TCR comes from a girl aged 2 to 9 in good health. This chain links TRBV5-1 with TRBJ2-5; D is unresolved. The DNA end favors TRBJ2-7, so the J call may be wrong. Sequencing was carried out using blood. CDR3 DNA: TGCGCCAGCAGCCCTTCTTGGGGTTCGAATGACGAGCAGTACTTC. As protein: CASSPSWGSNDEQYF.